Listed below are T cell receptor beta chains from one sample, sequenced in a study of blood T cell repertoires in COVID-19. The repertoire was sequenced with immunoSEQ multiplex PCR; TCRdb's copy has only in-frame clones and lacks some. The data hold about 140,000 clones, with 79% observed a single time. Sequencing used peripheral blood. The source is a man aged 55 to 70 with acute or convalescent COVID-19. Both conserved end residues are part of each CDR3. Each record gives: CDR3 length, V gene, clone size, J gene, D gene, CDR3 protein, CDR3 DNA. A D gene is named only where the DNA matches it firmly. For some rows the clone size is stated as once, few or many, or as a class when expanded; others skip it.

12,TRBV29-1,NA,TRBJ1-2,NA,CSVTPDSYGYTF,TGCAGCGTTACCCCCGACAGCTATGGCTACACCTTC
15,TRBV7-2,NA,TRBJ1-2,TRBD1,CASSLETARGHGYTF,TGTGCCAGCAGCTTAGAGACTGCAAGGGGGCATGGCTACACCTTC
14,TRBV6-1,NA,TRBJ1-1,TRBD1,CASSEAGQGVVAFF,TGTGCCAGCAGTGAAGCCGGACAGGGGGTGGTCGCTTTCTTT
15,TRBV7-2,NA,TRBJ2-3,TRBD1,CASSLAGQGTDTQYF,TGTGCCAGCAGCTTAGCAGGACAGGGGACAGATACGCAGTATTTT
15,TRBV7-2,NA,TRBJ2-7,NA,CASSLSPSPTYEQYF,TGTGCCAGCAGCTTATCCCCCAGTCCCACCTACGAGCAGTACTTC
13,TRBV7-8,NA,TRBJ1-2,NA,CASSLGQTGGYTF,TGTGCCAGCAGCCTTGGACAGACGGGTGGCTACACCTTC
16,TRBV6-1,once,TRBJ1-6,NA,CASSGGGWQGNSPLHF,TGTGCCAGCAGTGGGGGCGGTTGGCAGGGGAATTCACCCCTCCACTTT
19,TRBV10-3,many,TRBJ2-7,TRBD2,CAISESGLNAGGNSYEQYF,TGTGCCATCAGTGAGTCGGGGTTAAACGCGGGAGGGAACTCCTACGAGCAGTACTTC
15,TRBV5-1,NA,TRBJ2-5,TRBD2,CASSRLAGDGETQYF,TGCGCCAGCAGCCGGCTAGCGGGAGATGGAGAGACCCAGTACTTC
14,TRBV4-1,few,TRBJ2-2,NA,CASSPGLNTGELFF,TGCGCCAGCAGCCCCGGACTAAACACCGGGGAGCTGTTTTTT
14,TRBV6-2/TRBV6-3,NA,TRBJ1-1,NA,CASSPAGDATEAFF,TGTGCCAGCAGCCCCGCGGGGGACGCGACTGAAGCTTTCTTT
13,TRBV28,NA,TRBJ1-5,NA,CASQLERGTPQHF,TGTGCCAGCCAGTTGGAGCGGGGGACGCCCCAGCATTTT
14,TRBV16,NA,TRBJ1-4,NA,CASSQYGFGEKLFF,TGTGCCAGCAGCCAATACGGTTTCGGTGAAAAACTGTTTTTT
13,TRBV19,NA,TRBJ2-3,NA,CATRGALTDTQYF,TGTGCCACCAGAGGAGCCCTCACAGATACGCAGTATTTT
14,TRBV10-3,NA,TRBJ1-4,NA,CAISESQSGEKLFF,TGTGCCATCAGTGAGTCTCAGAGCGGTGAAAAACTGTTTTTT
16,TRBV10-3,NA,TRBJ1-6,TRBD1,CAISESWTGNNSPLHF,TGTGCCATCAGTGAGTCGTGGACAGGGAATAATTCACCCCTCCACTTT
17,TRBV6-2/TRBV6-3,NA,TRBJ1-5,NA,CASSPSLGTHNPQPQHF,TGTGCCAGCAGCCCTTCCCTCGGGACACACAACCCCCAGCCCCAGCATTTT
15,TRBV28,NA,TRBJ2-7,NA,CASSSGDFSSYEQYF,TGTGCCAGCAGTTCCGGAGACTTTTCCTCCTACGAGCAGTACTTC
16,TRBV27,NA,TRBJ1-5,TRBD1,CASSPMTGSPNQPQHF,TGTGCCAGCAGTCCAATGACAGGGAGTCCCAATCAGCCCCAGCATTTT
13,TRBV13,NA,TRBJ1-1,NA,CASSPGEYTEAFF,TGTGCCAGCAGCCCCGGGGAATACACTGAAGCTTTCTTT
13,TRBV30,NA,TRBJ2-2,TRBD1,CAWRGQGSGELFF,TGTGCCTGGAGGGGACAGGGGTCCGGGGAGCTGTTTTTT
16,TRBV24-1,NA,TRBJ1-2,NA,CATSDSATHRGYGYTF,TGTGCCACCAGTGATTCTGCGACTCATAGGGGCTATGGCTACACCTTC
15,TRBV5-1,NA,TRBJ2-7,TRBD2,CASSLSGKGDYEQYF,TGCGCCAGCAGCTTGAGCGGGAAGGGTGACTACGAGCAGTACTTC
13,TRBV28,NA,TRBJ1-5,TRBD1,CASRYGTVQPQHF,TGTGCCAGCAGATATGGGACAGTCCAACCCCAGCATTTT
11,TRBV11-2,NA,TRBJ1-1,NA,CASSLYTEAFF,TGTGCCAGCAGCCTATACACTGAAGCTTTCTTT
14,TRBV19,few,TRBJ2-7,TRBD1,CASSGGTGLAEQYF,TGTGCCAGTAGTGGAGGGACAGGGTTGGCCGAGCAGTACTTC